Included here is one T cell receptor beta chain sequence, with context. Libraries used 5'RACE template switching adding universal primer site and UMIs. No DNA is given; TCRdb re-called the 5' RACE reads and lists each CDR3 protein once. This sample lists roughly 110,000 distinct CDR3 sequences; its ten largest clones have about a fifth. This entry comes from a study of T cells expressing NK-cell markers. Study details: Sorted T-cell subsets CD3+CD56+NKG2C+, CD3+CD56+NKG2C- and CD3+CD56-NKG2C+ were TCR beta-sequenced. One of eight sequenced donors was HCMV-seronegative; the other seven were seropositive.

The CDR3 runs 15 residues. CDR1 MNHEY and CDR2 SVGAGI come from the germline V gene. The sequenced material came from blood T cells: a sorted CD56 or NKG2C T cell subset, CD4+ or CD8+ T cells, or bulk PBMC T cells (not recorded which). The chain combines TRBV6-5 with TRBJ2-7; TCRdb outputs TRBD1, but without DNA this stays unchecked. This TCR came from a woman between 18 and 75 years old in good health. The CDR3 loop is CASSYSPGGSYEQYF.